This T cell receptor beta chain was obtained from a study of T cell responses to AZD1222 COVID-19 vaccine. This clone was seen only once. Its antigen is unknown. CDR1 MNHEY and CDR2 SMNVEV come from the germline V gene (reference sequence). The CDR3 has 17 amino acids. V gave up 2 bases and J gave up 4 bases; unmatched junction bases: 12. Overall study results and limits: Two AZD1222 doses significantly raised spike-specific TCR breadth and depth over controls. Among AZD1222 vaccinees, only 5 or 6 were seropositive at baseline. Unmutated variant regions reportedly attract nearly half of all spike-specific TCRs.

The protocol was immunoSEQ multiplex PCR, while the TCRdb copy is restricted to in-frame clones and leaves out a portion. The table has about 140,000 clones, around 93% seen once. The sample in question was peripheral blood, obtained on day 0 of AZD1222 vaccination. This sequence was found in an adult in good health. The rearrangement uses TRBV27 and TRBJ1-1, with 8 bases matching TRBD1. DNA of the CDR3: TGTGCCAGCAGTTTAAGGCCCCCCAGGGGGCCTAGCACTGAAGCTTTCTTT. This gives the protein CASSLRPPRGPSTEAFF.